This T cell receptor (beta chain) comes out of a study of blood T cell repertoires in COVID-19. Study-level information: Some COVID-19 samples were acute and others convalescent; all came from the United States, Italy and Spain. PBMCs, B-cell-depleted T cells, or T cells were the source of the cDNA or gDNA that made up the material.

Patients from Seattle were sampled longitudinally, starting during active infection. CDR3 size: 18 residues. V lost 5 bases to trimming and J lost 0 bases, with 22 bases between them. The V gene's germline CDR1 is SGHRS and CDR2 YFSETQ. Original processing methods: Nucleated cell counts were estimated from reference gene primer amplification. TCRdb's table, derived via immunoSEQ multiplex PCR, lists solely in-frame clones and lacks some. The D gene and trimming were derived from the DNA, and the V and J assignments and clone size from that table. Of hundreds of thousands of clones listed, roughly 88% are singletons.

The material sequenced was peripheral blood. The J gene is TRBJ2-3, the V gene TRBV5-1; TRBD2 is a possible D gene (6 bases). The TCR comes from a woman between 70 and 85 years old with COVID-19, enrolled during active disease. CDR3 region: CASRPYGVWAGSTDTQYF. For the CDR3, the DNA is TGCGCCAGCAGGCCCTATGGGGTTTGGGCGGGAAGCACAGATACGCAGTATTTT.